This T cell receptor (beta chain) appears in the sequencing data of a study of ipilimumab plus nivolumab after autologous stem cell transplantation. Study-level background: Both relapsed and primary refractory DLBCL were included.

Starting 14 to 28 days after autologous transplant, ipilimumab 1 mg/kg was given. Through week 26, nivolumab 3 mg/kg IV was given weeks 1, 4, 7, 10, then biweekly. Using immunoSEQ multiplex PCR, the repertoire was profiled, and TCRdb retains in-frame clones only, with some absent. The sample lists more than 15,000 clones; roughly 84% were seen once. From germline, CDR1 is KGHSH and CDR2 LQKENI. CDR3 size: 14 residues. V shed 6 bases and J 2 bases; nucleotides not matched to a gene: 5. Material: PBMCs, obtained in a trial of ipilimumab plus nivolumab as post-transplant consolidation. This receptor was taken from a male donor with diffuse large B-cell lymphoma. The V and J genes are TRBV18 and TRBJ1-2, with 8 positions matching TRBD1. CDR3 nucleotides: TGTGCCAGCTCTCTGGACAGGGCAAACTATGGCTACACCTTC. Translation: CASSLDRANYGYTF.